Detailed here is one T cell receptor (beta chain). The target antigen is unknown. Alongside a J-beta primer mix, a sample-barcoded 5' primer served in a second PCR lasting about 7 to 11 cycles. MiXCR, applied by TCRdb to the 5' RACE reads, yields one record per CDR3 protein. The data hold around 1.5 million distinct CDR3 sequences, with 42% observed a single time. V was pared by 3 bases and J by 3 bases, with 20 bases between. This CDR3 spans 17 amino acids. This sample is part of a study of blood T cells in healthy people across ages. Whole-study findings and limits: The fall in TCR beta diversity per million T cells was roughly linear with age.

This chain links TRBV12-3 or TRBV12-4 with TRBJ1-1; D gene uncertain. This receptor was taken from a woman under 30 in good health. Sequencing input: blood. The CDR3 is CASSLDRRTTLDTEAFF. The DNA of the CDR3 is TGTGCCAGCAGTTTGGATCGACGGACGACCCTGGACACTGAAGCTTTCTTT.